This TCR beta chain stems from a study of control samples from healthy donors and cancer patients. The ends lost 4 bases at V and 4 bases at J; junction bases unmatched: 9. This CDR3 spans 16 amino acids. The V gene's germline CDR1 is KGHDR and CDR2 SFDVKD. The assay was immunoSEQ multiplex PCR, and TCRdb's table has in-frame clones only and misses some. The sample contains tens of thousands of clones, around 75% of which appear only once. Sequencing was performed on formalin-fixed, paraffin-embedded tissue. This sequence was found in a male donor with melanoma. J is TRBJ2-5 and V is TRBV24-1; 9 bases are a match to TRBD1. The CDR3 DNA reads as TGTGCCACCAGTGACCGGATCACAGGGGGCGCAGAGACCCAGTACTTC. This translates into CATSDRITGGAETQYF.